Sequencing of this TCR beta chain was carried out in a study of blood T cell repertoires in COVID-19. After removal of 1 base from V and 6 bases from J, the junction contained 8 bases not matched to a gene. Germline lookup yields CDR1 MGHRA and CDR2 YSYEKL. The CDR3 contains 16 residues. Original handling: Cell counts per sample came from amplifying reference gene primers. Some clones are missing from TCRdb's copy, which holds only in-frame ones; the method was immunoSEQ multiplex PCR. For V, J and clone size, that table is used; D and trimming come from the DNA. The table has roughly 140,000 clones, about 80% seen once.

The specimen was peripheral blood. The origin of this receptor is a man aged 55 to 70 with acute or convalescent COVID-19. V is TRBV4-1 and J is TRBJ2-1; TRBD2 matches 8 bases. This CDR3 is CASSQVGSGKGNEQFF. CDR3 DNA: TGCGCCAGCAGCCAAGTGGGTAGCGGGAAAGGCAATGAGCAGTTCTTC.